The sample holds a few counts of the clone carrying this T cell receptor beta chain. Its antigen is unidentified. The CDR3 is 12 residues long. V was pared by 2 bases and J by 7 bases, with 8 bases between. Per germline, CDR1 MNHEY and CDR2 SVGAGI. This sample is drawn from a study of CD8+CD57+ T cells in acquired aplastic anemia. Turning to the study itself: CD4+ and CD8+ cells, once sorted, gave DNA averaging 3.2 ug. Broader study findings: CD8+ Simpson's diversity showed no significant patient-control difference. Nearly 30 was the count of CD8+ CDR3 sequences that patients shared with controls.

Genomic DNA acted as the template from which TCR beta VDJ combination and CDR3 sequence profiling were carried out. TCRdb re-derived calls from the reads in MiXCR, one entry per CDR3 protein. The sample records under 250,000 distinct CDR3 sequences, approximately 65% being singletons. Patients picked for sequencing had shown CD8+CD57+ cell expansion detected by flow cytometry. Everyone among the patients had severe acquired aplastic anemia. Specimen: sorted CD4+, CD8+, or CD8+CD57+ T cells (not recorded which) from PBMCs. The clonotype was recovered from a human donor with aplastic anemia. V and J are TRBV6-5 and TRBJ1-2, with D possibly TRBD1 on 6 matching bases. DNA for the CDR3: TGTGCCAGCAGTTACGGGACATTTGGCTACACCTTC. The encoded protein is CASSYGTFGYTF.